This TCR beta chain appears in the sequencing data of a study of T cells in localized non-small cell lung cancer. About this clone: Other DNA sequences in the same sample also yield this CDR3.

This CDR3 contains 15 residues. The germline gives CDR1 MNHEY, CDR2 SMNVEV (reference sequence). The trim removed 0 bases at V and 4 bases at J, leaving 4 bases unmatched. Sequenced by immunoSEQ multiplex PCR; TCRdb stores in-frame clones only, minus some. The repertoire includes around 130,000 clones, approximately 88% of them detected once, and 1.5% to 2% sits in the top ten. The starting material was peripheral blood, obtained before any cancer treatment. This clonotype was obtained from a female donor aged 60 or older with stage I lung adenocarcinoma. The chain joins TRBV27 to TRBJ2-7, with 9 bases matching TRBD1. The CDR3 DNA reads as TGTGCCAGCAGTTTATCAGGACAGGGGTCATACGAGCAGTACTTC. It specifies CASSLSGQGSYEQYF.